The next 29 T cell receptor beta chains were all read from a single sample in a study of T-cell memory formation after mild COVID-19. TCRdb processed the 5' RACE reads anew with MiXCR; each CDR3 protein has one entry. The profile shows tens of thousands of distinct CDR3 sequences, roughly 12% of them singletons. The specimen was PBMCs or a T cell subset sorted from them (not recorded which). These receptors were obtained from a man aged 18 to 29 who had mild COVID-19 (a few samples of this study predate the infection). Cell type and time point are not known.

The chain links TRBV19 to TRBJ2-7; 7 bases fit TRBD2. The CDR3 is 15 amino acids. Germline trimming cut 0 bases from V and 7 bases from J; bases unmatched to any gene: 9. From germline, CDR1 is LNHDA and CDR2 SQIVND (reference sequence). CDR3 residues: CASSIDRGRKIEQYF. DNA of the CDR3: TGTGCCAGTAGTATAGATCGCGGGAGAAAGATTGAGCAGTACTTC.

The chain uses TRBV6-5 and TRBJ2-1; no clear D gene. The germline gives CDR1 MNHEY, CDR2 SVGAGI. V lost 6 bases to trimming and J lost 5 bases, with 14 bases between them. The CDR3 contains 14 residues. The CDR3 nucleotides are TGTGCCAGCAGGCCTACTGGGCCCCACAATGAGCAGTTCTTC. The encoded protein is CASRPTGPHNEQFF.

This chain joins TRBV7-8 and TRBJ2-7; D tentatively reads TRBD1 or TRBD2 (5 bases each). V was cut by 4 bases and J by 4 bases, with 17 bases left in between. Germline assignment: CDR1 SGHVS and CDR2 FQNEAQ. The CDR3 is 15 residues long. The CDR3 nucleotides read TGTGCCAGCAGCTCCGGGACGGTTCCCTCATACGAGCAGTACGTC. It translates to CASSSGTVPSYEQYV.

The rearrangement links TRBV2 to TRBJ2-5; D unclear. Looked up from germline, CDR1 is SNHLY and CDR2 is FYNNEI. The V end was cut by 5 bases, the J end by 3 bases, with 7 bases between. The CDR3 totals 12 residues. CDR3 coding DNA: TGTGCCAGCAGTTCCATGGAAGAGACCCAGTACTTC. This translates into CASSSMEETQYF.

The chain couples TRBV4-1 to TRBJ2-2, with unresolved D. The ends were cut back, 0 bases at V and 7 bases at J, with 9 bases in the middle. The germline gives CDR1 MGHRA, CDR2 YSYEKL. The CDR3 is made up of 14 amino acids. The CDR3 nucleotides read TGCGCCAGCAGCCAAGATGGTTTGGGCGGGGAGCTGTTTTTT. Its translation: CASSQDGLGGELFF.

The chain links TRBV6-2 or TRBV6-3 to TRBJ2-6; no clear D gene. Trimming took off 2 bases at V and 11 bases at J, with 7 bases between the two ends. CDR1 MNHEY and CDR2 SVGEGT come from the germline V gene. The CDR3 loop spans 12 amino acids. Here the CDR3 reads CASSYPTHVLTF. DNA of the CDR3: TGTGCCAGCAGTTACCCAACCCACGTCCTGACTTTC.

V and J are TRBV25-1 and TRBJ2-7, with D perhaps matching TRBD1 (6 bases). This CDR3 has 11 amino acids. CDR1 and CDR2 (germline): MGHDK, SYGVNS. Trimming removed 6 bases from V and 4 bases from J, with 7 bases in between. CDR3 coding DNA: TGTGCCAGCAGACAGGGTTACGAGCAGTACTTC. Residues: CASRQGYEQYF.

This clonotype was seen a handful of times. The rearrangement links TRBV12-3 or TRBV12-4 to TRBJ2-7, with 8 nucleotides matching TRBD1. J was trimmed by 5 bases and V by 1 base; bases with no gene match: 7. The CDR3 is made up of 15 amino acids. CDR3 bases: TGTGCCAGCAGTTTAGTCGGACAGGGTGTTGACGAGCAGTACTTC. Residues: CASSLVGQGVDEQYF.

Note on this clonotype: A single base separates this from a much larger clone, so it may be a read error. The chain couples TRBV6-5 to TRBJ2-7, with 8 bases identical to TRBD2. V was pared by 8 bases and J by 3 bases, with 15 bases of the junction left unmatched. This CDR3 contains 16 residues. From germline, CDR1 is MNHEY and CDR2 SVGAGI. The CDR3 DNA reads TGTGCCAGCGTAGGCCAGGCGGGGGGAAACTTCTACGAGCAGTACTTC. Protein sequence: CASVGQAGGNFYEQYF.

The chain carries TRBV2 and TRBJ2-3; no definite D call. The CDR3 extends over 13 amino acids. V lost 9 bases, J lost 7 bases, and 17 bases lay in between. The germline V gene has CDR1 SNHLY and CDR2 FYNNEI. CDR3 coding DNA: TGTGCCAGTCAAACAAGGGCCCAAAATACGCAGTATTTT. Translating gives CASQTRAQNTQYF.

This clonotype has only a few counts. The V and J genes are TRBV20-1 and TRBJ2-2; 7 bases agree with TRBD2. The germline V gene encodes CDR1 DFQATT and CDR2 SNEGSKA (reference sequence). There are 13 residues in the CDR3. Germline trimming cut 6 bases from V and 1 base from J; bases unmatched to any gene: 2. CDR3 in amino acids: CSAVAGNTGELFF. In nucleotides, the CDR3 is TGCAGTGCCGTAGCGGGGAACACCGGGGAGCTGTTTTTT.

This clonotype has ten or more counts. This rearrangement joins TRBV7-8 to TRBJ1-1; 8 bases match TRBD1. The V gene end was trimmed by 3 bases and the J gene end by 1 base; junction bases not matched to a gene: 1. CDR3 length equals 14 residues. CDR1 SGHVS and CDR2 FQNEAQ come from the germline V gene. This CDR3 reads CASSFTGGNTEAFF. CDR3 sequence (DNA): TGTGCCAGCAGCTTTACAGGGGGGAACACTGAAGCTTTCTTT.

CDR3 nucleotide sequence: TGTGCCAGCAGCCGTCCCTCTAGCGGATTAAGTAATGAGCAGTTCTTC. The encoded protein is CASSRPSSGLSNEQFF. This chain uses TRBV11-2 with TRBJ2-1; 7 bases line up with TRBD2. V lost 5 bases and J lost 7; bases outside the gene matches: 14. CDR1 is SGHAT, CDR2 FQNNGV, per germline. CDR3 length: 16 residues.

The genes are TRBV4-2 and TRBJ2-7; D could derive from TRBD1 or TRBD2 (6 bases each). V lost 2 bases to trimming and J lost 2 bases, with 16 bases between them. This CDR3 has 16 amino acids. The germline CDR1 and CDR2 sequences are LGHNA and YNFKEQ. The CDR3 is CASSQLSRGPAYEQYF. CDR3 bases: TGTGCCAGCAGCCAACTTTCCCGGGGGCCCGCCTACGAGCAGTACTTC.

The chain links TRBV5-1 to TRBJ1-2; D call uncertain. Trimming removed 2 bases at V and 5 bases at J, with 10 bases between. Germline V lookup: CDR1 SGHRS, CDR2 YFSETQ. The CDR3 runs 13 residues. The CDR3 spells CASSLLQEYGYTF. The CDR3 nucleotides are TGCGCCAGCAGCTTACTTCAGGAATATGGCTACACCTTC.

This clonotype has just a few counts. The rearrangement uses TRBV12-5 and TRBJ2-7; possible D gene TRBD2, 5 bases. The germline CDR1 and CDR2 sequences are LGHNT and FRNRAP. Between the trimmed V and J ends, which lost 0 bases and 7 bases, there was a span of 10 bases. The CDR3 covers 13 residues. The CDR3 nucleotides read TGTGCTAGTGGTTTGGTATATGGGGAGGAGCAGTACTTC. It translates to CASGLVYGEEQYF. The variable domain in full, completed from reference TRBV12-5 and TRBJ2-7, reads DARVTQTPRHKVTEMGQEVTMRCQPILGHNTVFWYRQTMMQGLELLAYFRNRAPLDDSGMPKDRFSAEMPDATLATLKIQPSEPRDSAVYFCASGLVYGEEQYFGPGTRLTVT.

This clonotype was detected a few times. The CDR3 DNA is TGTGCCAGCAGCAAAGGCGGCAGGGACACCTACAATGAGCAGTTCTTC. Encoded protein: CASSKGGRDTYNEQFF. This sequence joins TRBV21-1 and TRBJ2-1; the D call in the table, TRBD2, was not verified against the DNA. TRBV21-1 is flagged as a pseudogene. There are 16 residues in the CDR3.

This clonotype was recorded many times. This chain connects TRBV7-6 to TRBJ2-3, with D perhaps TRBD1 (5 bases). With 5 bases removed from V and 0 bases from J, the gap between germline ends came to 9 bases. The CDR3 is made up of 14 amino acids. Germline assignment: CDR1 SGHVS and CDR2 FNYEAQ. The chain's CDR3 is CASSPDSSTDTQYF. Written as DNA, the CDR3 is TGTGCCAGCAGCCCTGACAGTAGCACAGATACGCAGTATTTT.

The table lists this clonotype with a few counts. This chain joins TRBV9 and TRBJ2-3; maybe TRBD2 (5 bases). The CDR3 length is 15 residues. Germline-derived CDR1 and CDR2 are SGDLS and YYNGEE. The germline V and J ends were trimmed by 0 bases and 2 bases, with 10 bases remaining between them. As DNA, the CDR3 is TGTGCCAGCAGCGTAGAGGGAGTTGCCACAGATACGCAGTATTTT. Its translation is CASSVEGVATDTQYF.

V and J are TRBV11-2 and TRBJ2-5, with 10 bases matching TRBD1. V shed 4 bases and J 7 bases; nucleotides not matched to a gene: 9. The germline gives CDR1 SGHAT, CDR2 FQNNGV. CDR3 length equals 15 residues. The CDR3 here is CASSSADRGQGTQYF. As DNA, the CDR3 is TGTGCCAGCAGCTCCGCTGACAGGGGGCAGGGGACCCAGTACTTC.

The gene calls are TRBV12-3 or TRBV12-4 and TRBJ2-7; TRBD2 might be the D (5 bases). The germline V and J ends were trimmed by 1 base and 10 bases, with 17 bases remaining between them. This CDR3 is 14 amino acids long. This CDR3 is CASSLVLGGGPQYF. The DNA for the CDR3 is TGTGCCAGCAGTTTAGTCCTGGGCGGAGGACCTCAGTACTTC.

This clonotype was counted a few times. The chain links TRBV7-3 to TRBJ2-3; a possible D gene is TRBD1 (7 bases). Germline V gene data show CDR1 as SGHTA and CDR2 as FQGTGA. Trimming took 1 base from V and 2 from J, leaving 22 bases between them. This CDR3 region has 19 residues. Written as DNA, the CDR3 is TGTGCCAGCAGCTTAAGAGTAGGAGGCAGGGGGACTCTCACAGATACGCAGTATTTT. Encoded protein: CASSLRVGGRGTLTDTQYF.

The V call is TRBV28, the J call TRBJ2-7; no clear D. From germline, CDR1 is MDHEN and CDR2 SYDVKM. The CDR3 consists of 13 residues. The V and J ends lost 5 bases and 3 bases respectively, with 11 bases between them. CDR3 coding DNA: TGTGCCAGCAGTCATCGACTGAGCTACGAGCAGTACTTC. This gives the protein CASSHRLSYEQYF.

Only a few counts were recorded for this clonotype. The CDR3 nucleotides are TGTGCCAGCAGCTTAAGCAGGGATCGGGTCACTGAAGCTTTCTTT. This sequence encodes CASSLSRDRVTEAFF. The V and J genes are TRBV7-9 and TRBJ1-1, with a weak D call TRBD1 (5 bases). Trimming removed 2 bases from V and 4 bases from J, with 14 bases in between. CDR3 length equals 15 residues. Per the germline V gene, CDR1 is SEHNR and CDR2 is FQNEAQ (reference sequence).

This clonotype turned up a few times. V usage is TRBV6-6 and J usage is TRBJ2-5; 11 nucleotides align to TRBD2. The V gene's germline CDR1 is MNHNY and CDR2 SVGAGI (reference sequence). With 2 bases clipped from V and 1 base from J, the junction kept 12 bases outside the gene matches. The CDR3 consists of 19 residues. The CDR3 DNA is TGTGCCAGCAGTTACCTGAACCTTCCTAGCGGGGGGTCCCAAGAGACCCAGTACTTC. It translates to CASSYLNLPSGGSQETQYF.

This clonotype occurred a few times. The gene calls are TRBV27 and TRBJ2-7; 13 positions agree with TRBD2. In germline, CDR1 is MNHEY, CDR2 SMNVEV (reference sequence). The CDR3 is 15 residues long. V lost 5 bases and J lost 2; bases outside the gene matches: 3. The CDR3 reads CASSPGTSGAYEQYF. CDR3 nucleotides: TGTGCCAGCAGTCCCGGGACTAGCGGGGCCTACGAGCAGTACTTC.

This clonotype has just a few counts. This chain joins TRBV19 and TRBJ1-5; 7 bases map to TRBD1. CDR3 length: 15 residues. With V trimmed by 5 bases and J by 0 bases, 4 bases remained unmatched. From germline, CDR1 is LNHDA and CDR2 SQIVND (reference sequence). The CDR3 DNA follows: TGTGCCAGTAGTCTGACAGGGCATAGCAATCAGCCCCAGCATTTT. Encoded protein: CASSLTGHSNQPQHF.

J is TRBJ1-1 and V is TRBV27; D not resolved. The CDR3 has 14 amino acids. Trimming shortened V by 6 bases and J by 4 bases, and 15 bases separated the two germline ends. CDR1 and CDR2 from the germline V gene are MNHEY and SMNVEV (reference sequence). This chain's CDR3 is CASRAGVMGTEAFF. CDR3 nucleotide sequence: TGTGCCAGCAGGGCAGGAGTAATGGGCACTGAAGCTTTCTTT.

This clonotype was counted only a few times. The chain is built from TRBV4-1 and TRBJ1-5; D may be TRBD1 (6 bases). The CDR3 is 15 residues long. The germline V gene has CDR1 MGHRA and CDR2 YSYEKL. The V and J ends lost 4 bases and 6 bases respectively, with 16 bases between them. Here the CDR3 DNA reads TGCGCCAGCAGCCCCCGAGGGGGAGGACTTCAGCCCCAGCATTTT. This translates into CASSPRGGGLQPQHF.